This T cell receptor beta chain was profiled in a study of T cells in localized non-small cell lung cancer. Findings and limits, study-wide: Uninvolved adjacent lung had more T cell clonality than any other tissue, topping tumor. Heterogeneity is still possible, as just one tumor region was sequenced. Density of T cells in blood, when higher, went with longer overall survival. A median of about 60 of the top 100 tumor clones appeared in adjacent lung, which was paired and uninvolved.

Sequencing was performed with immunoSEQ multiplex PCR; in TCRdb, only in-frame clones are kept and a portion is missing. This table holds 45,000 to 60,000 clones, over 75% found once. A remark on this clone: Its antigen is as yet unknown.

In germline, CDR1 is LGHNA, CDR2 YNFKEQ. There are 16 residues in the CDR3. Deletions cut 0 bases from V and 3 bases from J, with 12 bases between. The genes are TRBV4-2 and TRBJ1-5; weak D call: TRBD1 (6 bases). This TCR was recovered from a female donor older than 55 with stage II squamous cell lung carcinoma. The starting material was peripheral blood, obtained before any cancer treatment. The CDR3 reads CASSQDDQGYNQPQHF. The CDR3 region has the DNA TGTGCCAGCAGCCAAGATGACCAGGGGTACAATCAGCCCCAGCATTTT.